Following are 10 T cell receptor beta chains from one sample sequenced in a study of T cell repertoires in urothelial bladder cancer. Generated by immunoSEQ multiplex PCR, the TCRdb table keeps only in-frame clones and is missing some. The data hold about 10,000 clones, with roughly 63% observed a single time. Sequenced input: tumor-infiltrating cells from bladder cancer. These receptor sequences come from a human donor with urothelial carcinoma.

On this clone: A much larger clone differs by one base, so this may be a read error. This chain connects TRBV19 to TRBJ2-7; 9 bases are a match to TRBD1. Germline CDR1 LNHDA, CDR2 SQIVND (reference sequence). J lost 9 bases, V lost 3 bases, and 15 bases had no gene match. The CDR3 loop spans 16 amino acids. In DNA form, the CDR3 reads TGTGCCAGTAGTATGTGGGGGTGGGAGACAGGGGGTCGGCAGTACTTC. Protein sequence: CASSMWGWETGGRQYF.

The CDR3 protein is CASSIQGLNTEAFF. The CDR3 DNA reads as TGTGCCAGCAGCATACAGGGGCTGAACACTGAAGCTTTCTTT. The chain is built from TRBV5-4 and TRBJ1-1, with 7 bases lining up with TRBD1. V gave up 4 bases and J gave up 0 bases; unmatched junction bases: 3. This CDR3 spans 14 amino acids. Germline CDR1 reads SGHNT; CDR2 reads YYREEE (reference sequence).

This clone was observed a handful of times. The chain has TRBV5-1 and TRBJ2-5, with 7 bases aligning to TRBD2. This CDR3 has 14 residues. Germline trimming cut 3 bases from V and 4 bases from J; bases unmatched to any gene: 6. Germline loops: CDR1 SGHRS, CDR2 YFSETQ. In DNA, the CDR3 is TGCGCCAGCAGCTCTCGGGGGGTCGGAGAGACCCAGTACTTC. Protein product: CASSSRGVGETQYF.

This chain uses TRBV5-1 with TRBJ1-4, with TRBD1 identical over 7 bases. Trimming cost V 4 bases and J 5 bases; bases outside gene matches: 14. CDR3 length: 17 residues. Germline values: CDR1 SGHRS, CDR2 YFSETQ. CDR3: CASSPFKGTGVNEKLFF. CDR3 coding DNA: TGCGCCAGCAGCCCTTTTAAGGGTACAGGGGTAAATGAAAAACTGTTTTTT.

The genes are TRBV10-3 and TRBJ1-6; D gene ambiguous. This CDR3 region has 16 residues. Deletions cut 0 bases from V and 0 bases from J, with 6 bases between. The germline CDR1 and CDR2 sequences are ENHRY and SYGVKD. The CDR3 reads CAISESQDSYNSPLHF. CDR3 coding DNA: TGTGCCATCAGTGAGTCGCAGGACTCCTATAATTCACCCCTCCACTTT.

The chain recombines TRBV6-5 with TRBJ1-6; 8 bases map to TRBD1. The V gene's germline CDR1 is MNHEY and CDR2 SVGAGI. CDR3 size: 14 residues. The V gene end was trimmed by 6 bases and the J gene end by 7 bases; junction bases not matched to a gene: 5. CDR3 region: CASRTGTGNSPLHF. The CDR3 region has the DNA TGTGCCAGCAGAACCGGGACAGGAAATTCACCCCTCCACTTT.

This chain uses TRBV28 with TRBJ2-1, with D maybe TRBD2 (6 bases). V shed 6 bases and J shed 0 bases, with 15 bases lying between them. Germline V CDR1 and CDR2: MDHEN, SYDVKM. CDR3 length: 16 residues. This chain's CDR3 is CASSLVPGVSYNEQFF. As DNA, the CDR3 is TGTGCCAGCAGCCTCGTCCCGGGGGTCTCCTACAATGAGCAGTTCTTC.

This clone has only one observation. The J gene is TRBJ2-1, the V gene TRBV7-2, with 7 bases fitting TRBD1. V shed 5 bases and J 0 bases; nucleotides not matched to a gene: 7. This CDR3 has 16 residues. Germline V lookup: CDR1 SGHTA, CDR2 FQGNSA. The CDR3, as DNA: TGTGCCAGCAGCCAGACAGGGTCAAGCTCCTACAATGAGCAGTTCTTC. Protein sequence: CASSQTGSSSYNEQFF.

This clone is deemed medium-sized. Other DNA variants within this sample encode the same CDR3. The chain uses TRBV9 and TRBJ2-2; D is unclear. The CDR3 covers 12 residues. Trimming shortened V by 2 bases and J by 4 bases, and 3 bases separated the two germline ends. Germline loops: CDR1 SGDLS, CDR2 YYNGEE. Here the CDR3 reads CASSVRTGELFF. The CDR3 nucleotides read TGTGCCAGCAGCGTGCGCACCGGGGAGCTGTTTTTT.

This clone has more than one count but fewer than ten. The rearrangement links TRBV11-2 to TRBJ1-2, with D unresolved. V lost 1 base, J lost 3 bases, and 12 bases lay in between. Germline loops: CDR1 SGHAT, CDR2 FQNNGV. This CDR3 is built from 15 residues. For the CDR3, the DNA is TGTGCCAGCAGCTTAGGGACCCGTGGTGACTATGGCTACACCTTC. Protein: CASSLGTRGDYGYTF.